Reported below is one TCR beta chain. A junction boundary mismatches the germline segment, possibly from a read error. Donors gave around 10 milliliters of peripheral blood apiece. This record comes from a study of blood T cells in healthy people across ages. The second PCR ran about 6 to 11 cycles with a sample-barcoded 5' primer and J-beta primers. Each cDNA molecule, via a template-switch adaptor with 12 random nucleotides, was tagged. One entry per CDR3 protein, called by TCRdb with MiXCR from the 5' RACE reads. Among nearly 800,000 distinct CDR3 sequences listed, 45% to 70% were seen once. The CDR3 length is 12 residues. Looked up from germline, CDR1 is MDHEN and CDR2 is SYDVKM.

This chain joins TRBV28 and TRBJ2-5; D is unresolved. Judging by the DNA end, TRBJ2-7 fits better; the J call may be wrong. What was sequenced was blood. The receptor's source is a man aged 35 to 55 in good health. CDR3 in amino acids: CAGSSIFYEQYF. CDR3 DNA: TGTGCCGGCAGTTCCATTTTTTACGAGCAGTACTTC.